This entry lists 32 T cell receptor beta chains sequenced from one sample in a study of T cell repertoires in cytomegalovirus infection. MiXCR, run by TCRdb on the reads, gives a single entry per CDR3 protein. Of about 920,000 distinct CDR3 sequences listed, 31% are singletons. The antigens of these receptors remain unknown. Sequenced here: cultured CD8+ T cells from PBMCs, sampled from culture after CMV antigen stimulation. The receptors come from a human donor in good health (CMV status not recorded). Some clones in this sample may be carry-over from other donors' samples.

This clonotype was seen many times. This chain connects TRBV19 to TRBJ2-5; 8 positions match TRBD2. Germline loops: CDR1 LNHDA, CDR2 SQIVND (reference sequence). The length of the CDR3 is 13 residues. The ends lost 5 bases at V and 7 bases at J; junction bases unmatched: 6. The CDR3 sequence: CASSPGLAGTQYF. The CDR3 DNA is TGTGCCAGTAGTCCTGGACTAGCTGGGACCCAGTACTTC.

This clonotype was observed a few times. V is TRBV2 and J is TRBJ2-7, with D unclear. Germline V CDR1 and CDR2: SNHLY, FYNNEI. V was clipped by 8 bases and J by 2 bases, with 19 bases between them. This CDR3 has 15 residues. The CDR3 DNA reads TGTGCCAGCCGACTTCGACAAGCCTCCACCTACGAGCAGTACTTC. Its translation is CASRLRQASTYEQYF.

Remarks on this clonotype: One junction end does not reproduce the germline sequence, and a read error may be involved. This chain links TRBV6-6 with TRBJ2-4; D not resolved. The CDR3 has 18 amino acids. CDR1 and CDR2 (germline): MNHNY, SVGAGI (reference sequence). DNA for the CDR3: TGTGCCACCAGTTACTCGTCTAATGGTGTGGAAGGCAAAAACATTCAGTACTTC. Its protein is CATSYSSNGVEGKNIQYF.

The V and J genes are TRBV29-1 and TRBJ1-1, with unresolved D. The CDR3 is made up of 13 amino acids. V shed 4 bases and J shed 0 bases, with 9 bases lying between them. The germline V gene encodes CDR1 SQVTM and CDR2 ANQGSEA. CDR3: CSVVGEVNTEAFF. The CDR3 DNA is TGCAGCGTTGTCGGGGAGGTGAACACTGAAGCTTTCTTT.

The genes are TRBV7-9 and TRBJ2-1; 8 nucleotides agree with TRBD1. The V gene's germline CDR1 is SEHNR and CDR2 FQNEAQ (reference sequence). The ends lost 6 bases at V and 1 base at J; junction bases unmatched: 8. The CDR3 is made up of 16 amino acids. In DNA form, the CDR3 reads TGTGCCAGCAGACCCGCCGGGACAGGTTCCTACAATGAGCAGTTCTTC. This translates into CASRPAGTGSYNEQFF. Using reference TRBV7-9 and TRBJ2-1 for the parts outside the CDR3, the full variable domain is DTGVSQNPRHKITKRGQNVTFRCDPISEHNRLYWYRQTLGQGPEFLTYFQNEAQLEKSRLLSDRFSAERPKGSFSTLEIQRTEQGDSAMYLCASRPAGTGSYNEQFFGPGTRLTVL.

J is TRBJ1-1 and V is TRBV12-3 or TRBV12-4; D remains unclear. The CDR3 has 13 residues. The V end lost 6 bases, the J end lost 0 bases, and 8 bases lay between the germline ends. CDR3 amino acids: CASSQDVNTEAFF. The DNA of the CDR3 is TGTGCCAGCAGCCAGGACGTGAACACTGAAGCTTTCTTT.

This clonotype occurred a few times. The chain has TRBV6-1 and TRBJ1-1; D uncertain. This CDR3 spans 14 amino acids. Per the germline V gene, CDR1 is MNHNS and CDR2 is SASEGT. The V gene lost 5 bases and the J gene lost 8 bases, with 18 bases spanning the gap. The CDR3: CASSPSYTAGEAFF. The CDR3 nucleotides are TGTGCCAGCAGTCCCTCTTACACCGCCGGGGAAGCTTTCTTT.

This chain links TRBV5-1 with TRBJ1-1, with D hard to call. CDR3 length: 13 residues. The V end was cut by 3 bases, the J end by 1 base, with 7 bases between. Germline-derived CDR1 and CDR2 are SGHRS and YFSETQ. The CDR3 DNA reads TGCGCCAGCAGCTCTATGGAGAACACTGAAGCTTTCTTT. Translated: CASSSMENTEAFF.

This rearrangement joins TRBV6-2 or TRBV6-3 to TRBJ1-1; D gene unclear. Germline V gene data show CDR1 as MNHEY and CDR2 as SVGEGT. This CDR3 spans 14 amino acids. The ends were cut back, 2 bases at V and 6 bases at J, with 13 bases in the middle. The CDR3 is CASSYGPRTAEAFF. In DNA, the CDR3 is TGTGCCAGCAGTTACGGCCCGAGGACGGCTGAAGCTTTCTTT.

In the case of this clonotype: A much larger clone differs from this one at a single base, so this may be a read error. This chain joins TRBV7-9 and TRBJ1-1, with TRBD1 as a possible D gene (5 bases). V was shortened by 5 bases and J by 0 bases, with 19 bases between the two germline ends. Germline lookup yields CDR1 SEHNR and CDR2 FQNEAQ (reference sequence). This CDR3 comprises 17 residues. The CDR3 here is CASSRFLLRGLNTEAFF. In DNA, the CDR3 is TGTGCCAGCAGCCGATTTCTCCTTCGGGGCCTGAACACTGAAGCTTTCTTT.

This clonotype was counted a few times. This chain links TRBV6-6 with TRBJ2-7; the D call may be TRBD1 or TRBD2 (6 bases each). V lost 2 bases to trimming and J lost 0 bases, with 11 bases between them. CDR1 is MNHNY and CDR2 is SVGAGI in the germline V gene (reference sequence). There are 15 residues in the CDR3. Here the CDR3 reads CASSYEGGSSYEQYF. CDR3 coding DNA: TGTGCCAGCAGTTACGAGGGGGGAAGCTCCTACGAGCAGTACTTC.

In its sample, this clonotype was seen a few times. The chain recombines TRBV2 with TRBJ2-1; D gene unclear. With 2 bases removed from V and 5 bases from J, the gap between germline ends came to 13 bases. This CDR3 contains 15 residues. Germline V CDR1 and CDR2: SNHLY, FYNNEI. CDR3 region: CASSEKVVMDNEQFF. DNA of the CDR3: TGTGCCAGCAGTGAAAAAGTGGTGATGGACAATGAGCAGTTCTTC.

This chain uses TRBV20-1 with TRBJ1-1; 10 nucleotides line up with TRBD1. The ends lost 2 bases at V and 5 bases at J; junction bases unmatched: 11. The germline V gene encodes CDR1 DFQATT and CDR2 SNEGSKA (reference sequence). The CDR3 contains 16 residues. As DNA, the CDR3 is TGCAGTGCTAGATCCGGGACAGGGGTTCGGAGAACTGAAGCTTTCTTT. Its translation is CSARSGTGVRRTEAFF.

The V call is TRBV5-5, the J call TRBJ2-3, with TRBD2 as a possible D gene (5 bases). V was trimmed by 4 bases and J by 0 bases, leaving 12 bases between them. Germline V CDR1 and CDR2: SGHKS, YYEKEE (reference sequence). This CDR3 spans 15 amino acids. As DNA, the CDR3 is TGTGCCAGCAGCCCGGGGAGCGCGAGCACAGATACGCAGTATTTT. This translates into CASSPGSASTDTQYF.

This clonotype was counted only a few times. This chain uses TRBV7-9 with TRBJ2-2, with 9 bases matching TRBD1. The CDR3 sequence is 14 residues long. J lost 5 bases, V lost 6 bases, and 4 bases had no gene match. Germline CDR1 SEHNR, CDR2 FQNEAQ (reference sequence). CDR3 coding DNA: TGTGCCAGCAGTGACGGACAGGGGACCGGGGAGCTGTTTTTT. Protein: CASSDGQGTGELFF. Full variable domain (outside the CDR3, taken from reference TRBV7-9 and TRBJ2-2): DTGVSQNPRHKITKRGQNVTFRCDPISEHNRLYWYRQTLGQGPEFLTYFQNEAQLEKSRLLSDRFSAERPKGSFSTLEIQRTEQGDSAMYLCASSDGQGTGELFFGEGSRLTVL.

The V and J genes are TRBV6-2 or TRBV6-3 and TRBJ1-1, with 7 bases that match TRBD1. From germline, CDR1 is MNHEY and CDR2 SVGEGT. CDR3 length equals 13 residues. The V segment lost 2 bases and the J segment 5 bases; nucleotides outside the gene matches: 2. The CDR3 DNA follows: TGTGCCAGCAGTTACACGGACAGGACTGAAGCTTTCTTT. Its translation: CASSYTDRTEAFF.

The V gene is TRBV5-1, the J gene TRBJ1-6; no definite D call. With 0 bases removed from V and 6 bases from J, the gap between germline ends came to 10 bases. The CDR3 is 15 amino acids. CDR1 is SGHRS and CDR2 is YFSETQ in the germline V gene. The CDR3 is CASSLDETSNSPLHF. CDR3 coding DNA: TGCGCCAGCAGCTTGGACGAGACTTCTAATTCACCCCTCCACTTT. The full variable domain, its missing parts supplied by reference TRBV5-1 and TRBJ1-6, is KAGVTQTPRYLIKTRGQQVTLSCSPISGHRSVSWYQQTPGQGLQFLFEYFSETQRNKGNFPGRFSGRQFSNSRSEMNVSTLELGDSALYLCASSLDETSNSPLHFGNGTRLTVT.

DNA of the CDR3: TGTGCCAGCACCGCCTTCGAGAGCCCCTACAATGAGCAGTTCTTC. Its translation: CASTAFESPYNEQFF. The V and J genes are TRBV12-3 or TRBV12-4 and TRBJ2-1; D ambiguous. V lost 7 bases and J 2 bases, leaving 15 bases between the germline ends. The CDR3 length is 15 residues.

The V call is TRBV20-1, the J call TRBJ2-5; D uncertain. CDR1 DFQATT and CDR2 SNEGSKA come from the germline V gene (reference sequence). The V gene lost 1 base and the J gene lost 2 bases, with 8 bases spanning the gap. The length of the CDR3 is 13 residues. The CDR3 DNA is TGCAGTGCTAGAGGAGACTTTCAAGAGACCCAGTACTTC. This gives the protein CSARGDFQETQYF.

Turning to this clonotype: The junction departs from germline at one end; a sequencing error may be responsible. This chain connects TRBV7-8 to TRBJ2-1; 7 bases match TRBD2. The length of the CDR3 is 17 residues. Germline V gene sequence: CDR1 SGHVS, CDR2 FQNEAQ. As DNA, the CDR3 is TGTGTCAGCAGCTTAGCGCGCGGCGGGGGCTCCTACAATGAGCAGTTCTTC. It codes for CVSSLARGGGSYNEQFF.

The V call is TRBV7-9, the J call TRBJ2-2; a possible D gene is TRBD1 (5 bases). With 6 bases removed from V and 4 bases from J, the gap between germline ends came to 9 bases. The CDR3 contains 13 residues. From germline, CDR1 is SEHNR and CDR2 FQNEAQ (reference sequence). CDR3 sequence: CASRPDSTGELFF. CDR3 sequence (DNA): TGTGCCAGCAGACCAGACAGCACCGGGGAGCTGTTTTTT.

This rearrangement joins TRBV6-6 to TRBJ2-1, with 7 bases that match TRBD1. The CDR3 loop spans 17 amino acids. The germline gives CDR1 MNHNY, CDR2 SVGAGI (reference sequence). J lost 0 bases, V lost 5 bases, and 10 bases had no gene match. CDR3 bases: TGTGCCAGCAGTGGGACAGCGTTATCATTCTCCTACAATGAGCAGTTCTTC. It yields the protein CASSGTALSFSYNEQFF.

The genes are TRBV29-1 and TRBJ2-1; possible D gene TRBD2, 6 bases. The CDR3 totals 11 residues. Between the trimmed V and J ends, which lost 4 bases and 5 bases, there was a span of 6 bases. Germline V gene data show CDR1 as SQVTM and CDR2 as ANQGSEA. The CDR3 coding sequence is TGCAGCGTTGGGGGGGACAATGAGCAGTTCTTC. Its translation is CSVGGDNEQFF.

The chain links TRBV6-6 to TRBJ1-5; no reliable D call. Germline CDR1 and CDR2: MNHNY and SVGAGI (reference sequence). Deletions cut 5 bases from V and 7 bases from J, with 6 bases between. The CDR3 runs to 11 residues. CDR3 DNA: TGTGCCAGCAGTGATTCCCAGCCCCAGCATTTT. This gives the protein CASSDSQPQHF.

There are a few counts of this clonotype. This chain uses TRBV29-1 with TRBJ2-1; tentative D call: TRBD1 (6 bases). Germline CDR1 reads SQVTM; CDR2 reads ANQGSEA. The V end was cut by 1 base, the J end by 15 bases, with 28 bases between. The CDR3 is 16 amino acids. Here the CDR3 reads CSVEGPGLGGGPRWFF. The CDR3, as DNA: TGCAGCGTTGAAGGCCCGGGGCTGGGTGGGGGCCCACGTTGGTTCTTC.

This clonotype occurred a few times. The chain couples TRBV24-1 to TRBJ2-1; D uncertain. Trimming left V 0 bases short and J 10 bases short, with 6 bases between. The germline CDR1 and CDR2 sequences are KGHDR and SFDVKD. This CDR3 has 12 residues. The CDR3 reads CATSDLEAEQFF. The CDR3 DNA follows: TGTGCCACCAGTGATTTGGAGGCAGAGCAGTTCTTC.

The chain has TRBV6-6 and TRBJ1-1; weak D call: TRBD1 (5 bases). Germline assignment: CDR1 MNHNY and CDR2 SVGAGI (reference sequence). V was clipped by 6 bases and J by 12 bases, with 11 bases between them. This CDR3 is 10 amino acids long. In nucleotides, the CDR3 is TGTGCCAGCAGCCTAGGGACGACTTTCTTT. It translates to CASSLGTTFF.

The chain employs TRBV6-2 or TRBV6-3 and TRBJ2-7; the D is unclear. Per the germline V gene, CDR1 is MNHEY and CDR2 is SVGEGT. V lost 0 bases and J lost 3, with 9 bases in between. This CDR3 is 14 amino acids long. The CDR3: CASSYSIARYEQYV. The CDR3 region has the DNA TGTGCCAGCAGTTACTCGATTGCCCGCTACGAGCAGTACGTC.

This clonotype was detected only a few times. J is TRBJ2-3 and V is TRBV10-3, with TRBD1 matching over 8 bases. The CDR3 is 13 amino acids. The J segment lost 5 bases and the V segment lost 8 bases, leaving 6 bases of the junction unmatched. Germline V gene data show CDR1 as ENHRY and CDR2 as SYGVKD. The CDR3 region is CAILDRELDTQYF. DNA for the CDR3: TGTGCCATCTTGGACAGGGAGCTAGATACGCAGTATTTT.

The chain links TRBV27 to TRBJ1-2; 8 positions agree with TRBD1. CDR1 and CDR2 from the germline V gene are MNHEY and SMNVEV (reference sequence). The CDR3 covers 14 residues. With 3 bases clipped from V and 5 bases from J, the junction kept 5 bases outside the gene matches. The CDR3 sequence is CASSFDRGAYGYTF. CDR3 coding DNA: TGTGCCAGCAGTTTTGACAGGGGTGCATATGGCTACACCTTC.

This chain joins TRBV7-9 and TRBJ2-1; 8 bases agree with TRBD1. Losses at the gene ends were 6 bases for V and 5 bases for J; bases not matched to a gene: 6. The germline V gene has CDR1 SEHNR and CDR2 FQNEAQ (reference sequence). This CDR3 contains 14 residues. The CDR3 spells CASSWTGSHNEQFF. DNA of the CDR3: TGTGCCAGCAGTTGGACAGGGTCCCACAATGAGCAGTTCTTC. Using reference TRBV7-9 and TRBJ2-1 for the parts outside the CDR3, the full variable domain is DTGVSQNPRHKITKRGQNVTFRCDPISEHNRLYWYRQTLGQGPEFLTYFQNEAQLEKSRLLSDRFSAERPKGSFSTLEIQRTEQGDSAMYLCASSWTGSHNEQFFGPGTRLTVL.

This clonotype has just a few counts. V usage is TRBV14 and J usage is TRBJ2-2; tentatively, D is TRBD1 (5 bases). Germline V CDR1 and CDR2: SGHDN, FVKESK. Trimming removed 11 bases at V and 0 bases at J, with 10 bases between. The CDR3 covers 13 residues. Here the CDR3 DNA reads TGTGCCCCTTGGACACCGAACACCGGGGAGCTGTTTTTT. Encoded protein: CAPWTPNTGELFF.